This TCR beta chain was recorded in a study of regulatory T cells in long-lasting Graves disease. On the study more broadly: Duration of antithyroid drug therapy among newly diagnosed Graves' patients was under 3 months.

This clonotype turned up a few times. A junction boundary mismatches the germline segment, possibly from a read error. Library construction for TCR beta used iRepertoire HTBI primers and Arm-PCR of CDR3 regions. Using its own MiXCR run on the multiplex PCR reads, TCRdb lists one record per CDR3 protein. Counted here are 550,000 to 600,000 distinct CDR3 sequences, about 16% occurring once; the ten biggest clones make up about 12%. Noted time point: newly diagnosed GD, antithyroid drugs for less than 3 months. Construction of the TCR library relied on RNA isolated from PBMCs. The germline CDR1 and CDR2 sequences are MDHEN and SYDVKM. The CDR3 is made up of 14 amino acids. Separately, the same data were catalogued under a study of T cells in Graves' hyperthyroidism and ophthalmopathy. That report notes: HTBI primers were used for first-round RT-PCR of the TCR CDR3.

This sequence was found in a man aged 18 to 29 with Graves disease. The gene calls are TRBV28 and TRBJ2-2, with a weak D call TRBD1 (5 bases). The specimen was peripheral blood mononuclear cells (PBMCs), collected at new diagnosis, from a patient treated with antithyroid drugs. The CDR3: CAGSLPRVSGELFF. CDR3 in DNA: TGTGCCGGCAGTCTCCCCAGGGTATCCGGGGAGCTGTTTTTT.